The 23 T cell receptor beta chains given below trace back to one sample, sequenced in a study of control samples from healthy donors and cancer patients. Sequencing was performed with immunoSEQ multiplex PCR; in TCRdb, only in-frame clones are kept and a portion is missing. The sample holds over 150,000 clones, roughly 95% seen once. The sample was blood. Source of these receptors: a woman in her 30s in good health.

DNA of the CDR3: TGTGCCAGCAGCCAAGGGTCGGGTAGCGGGAAATCCTACAATGAGCAGTTCTTC. The encoded protein is CASSQGSGSGKSYNEQFF. The chain links TRBV4-2 to TRBJ2-1, with 8 bases that match TRBD2. The CDR3 consists of 18 residues. In germline, CDR1 is LGHNA, CDR2 YNFKEQ. The ends lost 1 base at V and 1 base at J; junction bases unmatched: 9.

The rearrangement joins TRBV6-5 to TRBJ1-5, with D possibly TRBD1 on 6 matching bases. The V end lost 10 bases, the J end lost 7 bases, and 14 bases lay between the germline ends. The CDR3 sequence is 12 residues long. Germline V gene data show CDR1 as MNHEY and CDR2 as SVGAGI. The CDR3 here is CAIGQFEQPQHF. In DNA form, the CDR3 reads TGTGCCATCGGACAGTTTGAACAGCCCCAGCATTTT.

This clone was picked up one time. The V call is TRBV3-1 (or the pseudogene TRBV3-2), the J call TRBJ2-7, with D perhaps TRBD1 (5 bases). The CDR3 is 11 amino acids. Looked up from germline, CDR1 is LGHDT and CDR2 is YNNKEL (reference sequence). Between the trimmed V and J ends, which lost 4 bases and 6 bases, there was a span of 7 bases. DNA for the CDR3: TGTGCCAGCAGCCTAACAGGCGAGCAGTACTTC. Its protein product is CASSLTGEQYF.

The rearrangement uses TRBV2 and TRBJ2-3; 13 bases line up with TRBD2. The V gene's germline CDR1 is SNHLY and CDR2 FYNNEI. CDR3 length: 17 amino acids. V was clipped by 6 bases and J by 2 bases; unmatched bases: 8. As DNA, the CDR3 is TGTGCCAGCAGCATTGGACTAGCGGGGGTTACCACAGATACGCAGTATTTT. Amino acid sequence: CASSIGLAGVTTDTQYF.

The chain links TRBV10-2 to TRBJ2-3; possibly TRBD1 or TRBD2 for D (6 bases each). Trimming removed 5 bases from V and 2 bases from J, with 17 bases in between. CDR3 length: 16 residues. Germline V gene data show CDR1 as WSHSY and CDR2 as SAAADI. The CDR3 protein is CASSLRTGANTDTQYF. The DNA of the CDR3 is TGCGCCAGCAGTCTTAGAACGGGGGCCAACACAGATACGCAGTATTTT.

DNA of the CDR3: TGCGCCAGCAGCTTGGAGTCAGACACTGAAGCTTTCTTT. As protein: CASSLESDTEAFF. The rearrangement uses TRBV5-1 and TRBJ1-1; D is undetermined. Trimming stripped 0 bases from V and 3 bases from J, with 6 bases between. CDR1 and CDR2 (germline): SGHRS, YFSETQ. The CDR3 runs 13 residues.

The chain recombines TRBV9 with TRBJ2-7; D is possibly TRBD1 (6 bases). Germline V gives CDR1 SGDLS, CDR2 YYNGEE. This CDR3 is 13 amino acids long. The V end lost 4 bases, the J end lost 5 bases, and 13 bases lay between the germline ends. The CDR3 sequence: CASSKHRDDEQYF. CDR3 nucleotides: TGTGCCAGCAGCAAGCACAGGGATGACGAGCAGTACTTC.

The DNA of the CDR3 is TGTGCCAGCTCACCCTTGGACGATAATCGGGGCTACACCTTC. This translates into CASSPLDDNRGYTF. The chain is built from TRBV18 and TRBJ1-2; D is unclear. The CDR3 has 14 amino acids. Germline assignment: CDR1 KGHSH and CDR2 LQKENI. V lost 3 bases to trimming and J lost 8 bases, with 16 bases between them.

The V gene is TRBV7-9, the J gene TRBJ2-2, with D unresolved. The V end was cut by 3 bases, the J end by 6 bases, with 11 bases between. CDR3 length: 14 amino acids. CDR1 is SEHNR, CDR2 FQNEAQ, per germline (reference sequence). In nucleotides, the CDR3 is TGTGCCAGCAGCTTCAGGCTGGACGCCGGGGAGCTGTTTTTT. Amino acid sequence: CASSFRLDAGELFF.

Turning to this clone: Within the sample, other DNA sequences also encode this same CDR3. The V call is TRBV5-1, the J call TRBJ2-7; 8 nucleotides align to TRBD2. Germline CDR1 is SGHRS and CDR2 is YFSETQ. The CDR3 is 13 residues long. The V segment lost 1 base and the J segment 3 bases; nucleotides outside the gene matches: 0. This chain's CDR3 is CASSLRGGYEQYF. The DNA of the CDR3 is TGCGCCAGCAGCTTGCGGGGGGGCTACGAGCAGTACTTC.

As to this clone: This CDR3 is also generated by other DNA sequences in the sample. The J gene is TRBJ2-7, the V gene TRBV4-1; TRBD1 aligns across 7 bases. The CDR3 is 14 residues long. Germline CDR1 MGHRA, CDR2 YSYEKL. Germline trimming cut 1 base from V and 2 bases from J; bases unmatched to any gene: 2. CDR3 sequence: CASSQGTGTYEQYF. The CDR3 DNA sequence: TGCGCCAGCAGCCAAGGGACAGGTACCTACGAGCAGTACTTC.

CDR3 protein: CASSGTSGVYEQYF. CDR3 in DNA: TGTGCCAGCAGCGGGACTAGCGGTGTCTACGAGCAGTACTTC. V is TRBV2 and J is TRBJ2-7; 11 bases fit TRBD2. J was trimmed by 3 bases and V by 6 bases; bases with no gene match: 4. CDR1 and CDR2 from the germline V gene are SNHLY and FYNNEI. This CDR3 contains 14 residues.

CDR3 loop: CASSVRTGMGETQYF. The CDR3 nucleotides read TGTGCCAGCAGCGTAAGGACAGGGATGGGAGAGACCCAGTACTTC. The rearrangement uses TRBV9 and TRBJ2-5; 8 nucleotides agree with TRBD1. CDR3 length: 15 residues. Unmatched junction bases numbered 6, after V lost 1 base and J lost 4 bases. Germline V lookup: CDR1 SGDLS, CDR2 YYNGEE.

This chain connects TRBV4-1 to TRBJ1-1; TRBD1 matches at 7 bases. This CDR3 comprises 15 residues. The junction had 6 bases not matched to a gene; V was cut back by 4 bases and J by 1 base. In germline, CDR1 is MGHRA, CDR2 YSYEKL. CDR3 nucleotide sequence: TGCGCCAGCAGCCTAGGGGGCGCGGGGAACACTGAAGCTTTCTTT. This translates into CASSLGGAGNTEAFF.

This chain connects TRBV2 to TRBJ1-4; D gene uncertain. This CDR3 spans 15 amino acids. Trimming took off 3 bases at V and 0 bases at J, with 8 bases between the two ends. Germline V gives CDR1 SNHLY, CDR2 FYNNEI. As DNA, the CDR3 is TGTGCCAGCAGTGATTCGACTACAACTAATGAAAAACTGTTTTTT. Amino acids: CASSDSTTTNEKLFF.

V is TRBV4-2 and J is TRBJ2-5; 8 positions match TRBD1. Looked up from germline, CDR1 is LGHNA and CDR2 is YNFKEQ. This CDR3 has 15 residues. With V trimmed by 3 bases and J by 5 bases, 8 bases remained unmatched. The CDR3 sequence: CASSQQLSGGETQYF. The CDR3 DNA follows: TGTGCCAGCAGCCAGCAACTATCAGGGGGCGAGACCCAGTACTTC.

The chain joins TRBV3-1 (or the pseudogene TRBV3-2) to TRBJ1-1; D remains ambiguous. The CDR3 is 14 amino acids. Germline V gene data show CDR1 as LGHDT and CDR2 as YNNKEL (reference sequence). V lost 1 base and J lost 4, with 10 bases in between. CDR3 residues: CASSQVFTLTEAFF. The CDR3 nucleotides are TGTGCCAGCAGCCAAGTTTTTACTCTCACTGAAGCTTTCTTT.

This clone was detected once. The V gene is TRBV4-1, the J gene TRBJ1-4; D is possibly TRBD1 (5 bases). The CDR3 is made up of 16 amino acids. Trimming removed 4 bases at V and 4 bases at J, with 16 bases between. In germline, CDR1 is MGHRA, CDR2 YSYEKL. Written as DNA, the CDR3 is TGCGCCAGCAGCCCGGCGGGCGGGGGGGATAATGAAAAACTGTTTTTT. It is translated as CASSPAGGGDNEKLFF.

J is TRBJ1-4 and V is TRBV6-5, with D unclear. This CDR3 region has 13 residues. Per the germline V gene, CDR1 is MNHEY and CDR2 is SVGAGI. The germline V and J ends were trimmed by 5 bases and 7 bases, with 11 bases remaining between them. The CDR3 reads CASSPRETEKLFF. As DNA, the CDR3 is TGTGCCAGCAGTCCCCGGGAAACTGAAAAACTGTTTTTT.

The chain couples TRBV15 to TRBJ2-2; 9 bases map to TRBD2. Germline loops: CDR1 LNHNV, CDR2 YYDKDF (reference sequence). The trim removed 0 bases at V and 8 bases at J, leaving 16 bases unmatched. The CDR3 is made up of 19 amino acids. In DNA form, the CDR3 reads TGTGCCACCAGCAGAGATCAGGCCTCTGGCGGGGGGGTACTAGGGGAGCTGTTTTTT. Translation: CATSRDQASGGGVLGELFF.

This chain joins TRBV18 and TRBJ2-1, with a tentative D call TRBD2 (5 bases). CDR1 is KGHSH, CDR2 LQKENI, per germline. Trimming took 6 bases from V and 2 from J, leaving 11 bases between them. The CDR3 consists of 14 residues. The CDR3 here is CASSRSGTYNEQFF. For the CDR3, the DNA is TGTGCCAGCTCCCGTTCCGGGACCTACAATGAGCAGTTCTTC.

This clone was counted a single time. CDR3 bases: TGCGCCAGCAGCTTGGACAGGGGGACAAATGAGCAGTTCTTC. Encoded protein: CASSLDRGTNEQFF. The rearrangement joins TRBV5-1 to TRBJ2-1, with 8 bases fitting TRBD1. V shed 0 bases and J 7 bases; nucleotides not matched to a gene: 3. The CDR3 totals 14 residues. Germline loops: CDR1 SGHRS, CDR2 YFSETQ.

The V and J genes are TRBV27 and TRBJ2-7; possibly TRBD2 for D (6 bases). In germline, CDR1 is MNHEY, CDR2 SMNVEV (reference sequence). The V end lost 6 bases, the J end lost 0 bases, and 18 bases lay between the germline ends. This CDR3 comprises 16 residues. The CDR3 bases are TGTGCCAGCAGGCCGTCTCTAGCGCGTTTCTCCTACGAGCAGTACTTC. It translates to CASRPSLARFSYEQYF.